Listed below are T cell receptor beta chains from one sample, sequenced in a study of long-term antiretroviral therapy in people with HIV. Only in-frame clones appear in the TCRdb table, and some are missing; sequencing was by immunoSEQ multiplex PCR. The data contain 35,000 to 40,000 clones, roughly 85% of them seen just once; the ten biggest clones take up approximately 10%. The specimen comprised unsorted PBMCs, sampled 2.2 years after starting antiretroviral therapy. These receptors all stem from a young man with HIV. CDR3s include the opening cysteine and the closing phenylalanine or tryptophan. Not all rows give a size; the values are once, few, many and, for expanded clones, a class.

j_call | clone_size | v_call | cdr3_aa
TRBJ2-1 | once | TRBV15 | CATSRDLNNEQFF
TRBJ2-2 | - | TRBV29-1 | CSVEVRERTTGELFF
TRBJ1-2 | few | TRBV6-1 | CASSEDRILGYTF
TRBJ2-1 | - | TRBV11-2 | CASSPQGGGPYNEQFF
TRBJ1-5 | - | TRBV28 | CASRGNRENQPQHF
TRBJ1-1 | large | TRBV30 | CAWGAGFTEAFF
TRBJ1-4 | - | TRBV30 | CAWSSQGAREKLFF
TRBJ2-5 | - | TRBV25-1 | CASSEYQELETQYF
TRBJ2-1 | - | TRBV18 | CASSPWREKAYNEQFF
TRBJ2-7 | - | TRBV5-1 | CASSFGGQGAYEQYF
TRBJ2-1 | - | TRBV30 | CAFGRILYNEQFF
TRBJ2-3 | once | TRBV5-6 | CASSLFGGGSTDTQYF
TRBJ1-4 | - | TRBV5-5 | CASSIGRREKLFF
TRBJ1-1 | - | TRBV23-1 | CASLRFERTEAFF
TRBJ1-5 | few | TRBV4-2 | CASSQEFYSNQPQHF
TRBJ2-1 | - | TRBV4-1 | CASSTWGLATYNEQFF
TRBJ1-5 | - | TRBV23-1 | CASPCCRGNQPQHF
TRBJ2-7 | medium-sized | TRBV10-2 | CASSLVGRSYEQYF
TRBJ2-3 | - | TRBV19 | CASSIALGVGTDTQYF
TRBJ2-1 | once | TRBV11-3 | CARQSRGNSRSSYNEQFF
TRBJ2-1 | - | TRBV4-1 | CASSQDTGLAGEIEQFF
TRBJ2-1 | - | TRBV6-5 | CASRLAGGPYNEQFF
TRBJ1-3 | - | TRBV30 | CAWSSTSGNTIYF
TRBJ2-5 | - | TRBV29-1 | CSVDGTSGPRVETQYF
TRBJ1-1 | - | TRBV7-9 | CASSHTGEGDTEAFF
TRBJ2-7 | - | TRBV28 | CASIRGQEQYF
TRBJ2-1 | once | TRBV6-1 | CASSEVLGQVEQFF
TRBJ2-1 | - | TRBV7-2 | CASNPGWTVGEQFF
TRBJ1-4 | once | TRBV6-6 | CASRGSDEKLFF
TRBJ1-6 | - | TRBV5-6 | CASSVGLSLGSPLHF
TRBJ1-1 | once | TRBV30 | CAWSGQGVSGAFF
TRBJ1-2 | - | TRBV4-2 | CASSQDPGVPYYGYTF
TRBJ1-2 | - | TRBV28 | CASNPTGNYGYTF
TRBJ2-3 | few | TRBV9 | CASSPRDTQYF
TRBJ2-7 | - | TRBV5-4 | CASSYGLAGVYEQYF
TRBJ2-1 | few | TRBV7-9 | CASSFVSRYNEQFF
TRBJ2-2 | - | TRBV5-1 | CASSRLVADAGTGELFF
TRBJ1-2 | - | TRBV21-1 | CASSAMGVNYGYTF
TRBJ2-7 | - | TRBV11-2 | CASSLQQGTYYEQYF
TRBJ1-2 | - | TRBV29-1 | CSVEPGDYGYTF
TRBJ2-7 | - | TRBV6-4 | CASIERVFGEQYF
TRBJ1-3 | - | TRBV7-7 | CASSQGTGYTIYF
TRBJ1-4 | - | TRBV5-1 | CASSFQGDEKLFF
TRBJ1-6 | - | TRBV25-1 | CASTFRGEQGSSPLHF
TRBJ2-2 | - | TRBV2 | CASGTTTPNTGELFF
TRBJ1-5 | - | TRBV4-1 | CASSQNTGNNQPQHF
TRBJ1-2 | - | TRBV2 | CASSPGTGSNYGYTF